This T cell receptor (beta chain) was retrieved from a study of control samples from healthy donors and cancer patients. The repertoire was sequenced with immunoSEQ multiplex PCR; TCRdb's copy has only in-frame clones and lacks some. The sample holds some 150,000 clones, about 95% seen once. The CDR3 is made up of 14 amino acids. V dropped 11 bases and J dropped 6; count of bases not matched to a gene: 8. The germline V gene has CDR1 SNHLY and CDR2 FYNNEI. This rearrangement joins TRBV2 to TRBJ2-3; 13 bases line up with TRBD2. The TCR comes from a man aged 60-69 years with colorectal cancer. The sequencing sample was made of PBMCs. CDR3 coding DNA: TGTGCCGGGAGGACTAGCGGGGGTTTGGATACGCAGTATTTT. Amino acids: CAGRTSGGLDTQYF.